This T cell receptor (beta chain) was captured in a study of CD8+CD57+ T cells in acquired aplastic anemia. In its sample, this clonotype was seen many times. Only patients with CD8+CD57+ cell expansion on flow cytometry were chosen for sequencing. Genomic DNA was employed as the template in profiling TCR beta VDJ and CDR3. Each CDR3 protein gets one entry after TCRdb re-called the reads with MiXCR. The sample has under 200,000 distinct CDR3 sequences; roughly 50% are singletons. Per the germline V gene, CDR1 is SGHTA and CDR2 is FQGNSA. There are 15 residues in the CDR3. V trimming: 6 bases; J trimming: 3 bases; junction bases outside the gene matches: 4.

What was sequenced was sorted CD4+, CD8+, or CD8+CD57+ T cells (not recorded which) from PBMCs. The sequence was obtained from a human donor with aplastic anemia. The gene calls are TRBV7-2 and TRBJ2-1; 11 bases align to TRBD2. The DNA for the CDR3 is TGTGCCAGCAGGTCTAGCGGGAGGTTCTACAATGAGCAGTTCTTC. It translates to CASRSSGRFYNEQFF.